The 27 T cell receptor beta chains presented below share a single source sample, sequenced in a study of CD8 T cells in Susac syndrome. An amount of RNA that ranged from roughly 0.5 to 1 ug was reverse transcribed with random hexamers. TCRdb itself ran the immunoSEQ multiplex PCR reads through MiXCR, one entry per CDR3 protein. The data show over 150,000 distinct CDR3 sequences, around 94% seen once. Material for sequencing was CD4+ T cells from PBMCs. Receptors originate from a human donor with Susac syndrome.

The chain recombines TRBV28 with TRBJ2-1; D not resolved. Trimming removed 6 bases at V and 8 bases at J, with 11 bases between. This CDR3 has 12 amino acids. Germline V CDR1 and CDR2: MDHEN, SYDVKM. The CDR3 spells CASSRPVDEQFF. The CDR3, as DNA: TGTGCCAGCAGCCGACCGGTGGATGAGCAGTTCTTC.

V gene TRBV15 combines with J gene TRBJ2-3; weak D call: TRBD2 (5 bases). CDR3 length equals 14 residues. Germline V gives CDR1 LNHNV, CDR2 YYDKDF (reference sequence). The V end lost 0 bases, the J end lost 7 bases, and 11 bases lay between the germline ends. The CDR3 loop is CATSRERWEHTQYF. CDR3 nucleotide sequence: TGTGCCACCAGCAGAGAGCGGTGGGAGCATACGCAGTATTTT.

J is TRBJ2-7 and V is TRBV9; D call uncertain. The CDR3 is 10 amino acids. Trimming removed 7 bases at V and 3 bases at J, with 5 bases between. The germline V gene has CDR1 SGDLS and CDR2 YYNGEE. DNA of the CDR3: TGTGCCAGCGGGGACTACGAGCAGTACTTC. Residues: CASGDYEQYF.

The CDR3 protein is CASTGRQAANTGELFF. For the CDR3, the DNA is TGCGCCAGCACCGGACGACAGGCAGCGAACACCGGGGAGCTGTTTTTT. The chain joins TRBV5-1 to TRBJ2-2; D is perhaps TRBD1 (6 bases). Trimming took off 6 bases at V and 0 bases at J, with 15 bases between the two ends. Per germline, CDR1 SGHRS and CDR2 YFSETQ. The CDR3 is 16 residues long.

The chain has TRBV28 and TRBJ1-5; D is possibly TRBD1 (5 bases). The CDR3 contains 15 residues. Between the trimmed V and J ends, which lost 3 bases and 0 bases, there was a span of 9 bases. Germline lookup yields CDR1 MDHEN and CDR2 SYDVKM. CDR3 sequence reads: CASSFTGYSNQPQHF. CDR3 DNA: TGTGCCAGCAGTTTCACAGGCTATAGCAATCAGCCCCAGCATTTT.

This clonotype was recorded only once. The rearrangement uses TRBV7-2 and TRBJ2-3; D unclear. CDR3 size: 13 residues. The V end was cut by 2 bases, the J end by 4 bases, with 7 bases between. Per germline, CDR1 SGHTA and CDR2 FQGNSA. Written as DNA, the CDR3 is TGTGCCAGCAGCTTACAGTCGGCAGATACGCAGTATTTT. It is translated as CASSLQSADTQYF.

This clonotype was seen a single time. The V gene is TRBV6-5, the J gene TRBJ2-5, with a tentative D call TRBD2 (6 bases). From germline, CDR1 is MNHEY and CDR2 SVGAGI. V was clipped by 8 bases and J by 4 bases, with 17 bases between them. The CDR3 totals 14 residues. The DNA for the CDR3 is TGTGCCAGCGCCAGTCTTGGCGGGGTAGAGACCCAGTACTTC. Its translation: CASASLGGVETQYF.

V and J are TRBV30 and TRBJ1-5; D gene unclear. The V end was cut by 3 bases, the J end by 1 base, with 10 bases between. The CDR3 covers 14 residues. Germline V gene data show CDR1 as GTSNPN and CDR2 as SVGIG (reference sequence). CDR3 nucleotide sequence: TGTGCCTGGAGCTACGGGATCAGCAATCAGCCCCAGCATTTT. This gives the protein CAWSYGISNQPQHF.

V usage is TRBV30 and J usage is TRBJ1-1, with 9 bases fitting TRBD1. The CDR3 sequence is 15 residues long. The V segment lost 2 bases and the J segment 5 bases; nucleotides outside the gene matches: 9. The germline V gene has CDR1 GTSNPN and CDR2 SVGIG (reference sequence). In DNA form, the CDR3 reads TGTGCCTGGAGTACGAGGGACAGGGATGGAACTGAAGCTTTCTTT. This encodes CAWSTRDRDGTEAFF. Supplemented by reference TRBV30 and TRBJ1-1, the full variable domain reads SQTIHQWPATLVQPVGSPLSLECTVEGTSNPNLYWYRQAAGRGLQLLFYSVGIGQISSEVPQNLSASRPQDRQFILSSKKLLLSDSGFYLCAWSTRDRDGTEAFFGQGTRLTVV.

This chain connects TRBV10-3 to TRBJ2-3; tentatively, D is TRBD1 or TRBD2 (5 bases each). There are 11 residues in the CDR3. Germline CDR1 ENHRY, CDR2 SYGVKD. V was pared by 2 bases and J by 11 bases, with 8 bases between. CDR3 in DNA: TGTGCCATCAGTGAGGGGGACGGGCAGTATTTT. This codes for CAISEGDGQYF.

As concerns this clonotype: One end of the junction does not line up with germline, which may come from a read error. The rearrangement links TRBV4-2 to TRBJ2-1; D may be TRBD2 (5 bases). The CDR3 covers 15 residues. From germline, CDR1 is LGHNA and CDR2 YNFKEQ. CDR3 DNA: TGTGCCAGCAGCGAAGACTACTTTTGGGGTAATGAGCAGTTCTTC. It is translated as CASSEDYFWGNEQFF.

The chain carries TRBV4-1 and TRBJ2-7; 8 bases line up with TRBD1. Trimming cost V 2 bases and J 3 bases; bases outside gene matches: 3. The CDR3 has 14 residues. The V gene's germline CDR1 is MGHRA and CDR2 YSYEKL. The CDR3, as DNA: TGCGCCAGCAGCCAACCGGGACAGGACTACGAGCAGTACTTC. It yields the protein CASSQPGQDYEQYF.

The CDR3 DNA is TGCAGTGCTAGTTACCCAGGGGTCGGCTACGAGCAGTACTTC. Amino acid sequence: CSASYPGVGYEQYF. This chain joins TRBV20-1 and TRBJ2-7, with D perhaps TRBD1 (6 bases). The CDR3 length is 14 residues. Germline V lookup: CDR1 DFQATT, CDR2 SNEGSKA (reference sequence). V lost 3 bases and J lost 3, with 15 bases in between.

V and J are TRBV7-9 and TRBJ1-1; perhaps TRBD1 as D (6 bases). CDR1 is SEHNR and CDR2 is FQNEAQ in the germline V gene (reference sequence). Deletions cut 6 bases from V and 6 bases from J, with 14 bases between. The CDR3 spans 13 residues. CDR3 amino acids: CASSLDSYSEAFF. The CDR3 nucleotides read TGTGCCAGCAGTTTGGACAGCTATTCTGAAGCTTTCTTT.

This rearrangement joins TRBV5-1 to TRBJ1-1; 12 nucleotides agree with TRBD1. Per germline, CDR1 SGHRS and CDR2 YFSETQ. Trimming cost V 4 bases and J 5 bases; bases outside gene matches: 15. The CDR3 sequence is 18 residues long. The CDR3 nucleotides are TGCGCCAGCAGCCCTTTGGGGACAGGGGGCTTAGCGTGGACTGAAGCTTTCTTT. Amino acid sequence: CASSPLGTGGLAWTEAFF.

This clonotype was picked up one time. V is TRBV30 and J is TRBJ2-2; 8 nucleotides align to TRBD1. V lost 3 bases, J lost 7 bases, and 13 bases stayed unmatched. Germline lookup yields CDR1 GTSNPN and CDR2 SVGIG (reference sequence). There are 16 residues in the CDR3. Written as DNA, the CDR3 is TGTGCCTGGAGCAGGAGGACAGGGTATTATGGCGGGGAGCTGTTTTTT. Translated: CAWSRRTGYYGGELFF.

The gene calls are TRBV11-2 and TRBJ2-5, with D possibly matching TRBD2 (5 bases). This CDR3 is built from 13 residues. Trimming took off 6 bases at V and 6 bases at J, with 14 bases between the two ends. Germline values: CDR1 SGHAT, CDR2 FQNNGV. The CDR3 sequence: CASSPSGVQTQYF. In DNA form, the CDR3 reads TGTGCCAGCAGTCCAAGCGGCGTGCAGACCCAGTACTTC. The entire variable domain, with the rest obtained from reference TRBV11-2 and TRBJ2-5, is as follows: EAGVAQSPRYKIIEKRQSVAFWCNPISGHATLYWYQQILGQGPKLLIQFQNNGVVDDSQLPKDRFSAERLKGVDSTLKIQPAKLEDSAVYLCASSPSGVQTQYFGPGTRLLVL.

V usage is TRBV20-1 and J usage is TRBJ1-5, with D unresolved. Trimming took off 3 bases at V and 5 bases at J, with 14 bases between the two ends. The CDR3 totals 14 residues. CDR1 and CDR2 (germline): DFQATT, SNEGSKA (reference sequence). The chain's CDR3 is CSARGGTRDQPQHF. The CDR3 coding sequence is TGCAGTGCTAGGGGAGGAACGAGGGATCAGCCCCAGCATTTT.

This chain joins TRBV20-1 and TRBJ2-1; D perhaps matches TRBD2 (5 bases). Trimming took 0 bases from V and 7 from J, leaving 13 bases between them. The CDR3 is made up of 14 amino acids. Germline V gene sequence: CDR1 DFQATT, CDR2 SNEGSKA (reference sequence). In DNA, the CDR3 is TGCAGTGCTAGAGATACTAGAGGGCCAAATGAGCAGTTCTTC. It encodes CSARDTRGPNEQFF.

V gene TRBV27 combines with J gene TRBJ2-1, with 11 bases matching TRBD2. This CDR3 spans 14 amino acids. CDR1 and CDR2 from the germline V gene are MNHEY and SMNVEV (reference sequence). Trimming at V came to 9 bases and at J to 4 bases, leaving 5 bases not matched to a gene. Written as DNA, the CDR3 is TGTGCCAGTAGGGGACTAGCGGTGTACAATGAGCAGTTCTTC. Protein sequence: CASRGLAVYNEQFF.

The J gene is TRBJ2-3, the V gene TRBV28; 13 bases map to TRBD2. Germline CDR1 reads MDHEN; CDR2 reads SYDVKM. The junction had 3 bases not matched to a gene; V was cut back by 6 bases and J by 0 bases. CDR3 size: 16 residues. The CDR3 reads CASSGTSGISTDTQYF. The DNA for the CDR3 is TGTGCCAGCAGCGGGACTAGCGGGATAAGCACAGATACGCAGTATTTT.

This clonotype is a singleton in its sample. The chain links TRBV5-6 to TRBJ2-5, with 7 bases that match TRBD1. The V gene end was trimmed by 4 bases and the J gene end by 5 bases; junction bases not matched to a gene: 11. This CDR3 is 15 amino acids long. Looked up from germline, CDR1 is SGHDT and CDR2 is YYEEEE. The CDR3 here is CASSTGTYRGETQYF. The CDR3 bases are TGTGCCAGCAGCACCGGGACCTACAGGGGCGAGACCCAGTACTTC.

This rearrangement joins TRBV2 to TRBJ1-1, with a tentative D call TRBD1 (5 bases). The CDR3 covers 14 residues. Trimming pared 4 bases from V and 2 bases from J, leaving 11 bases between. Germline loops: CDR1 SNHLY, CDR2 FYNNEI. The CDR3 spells CASSVEGPNTEAFF. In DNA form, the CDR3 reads TGTGCCAGCAGTGTGGAGGGACCCAACACTGAAGCTTTCTTT.

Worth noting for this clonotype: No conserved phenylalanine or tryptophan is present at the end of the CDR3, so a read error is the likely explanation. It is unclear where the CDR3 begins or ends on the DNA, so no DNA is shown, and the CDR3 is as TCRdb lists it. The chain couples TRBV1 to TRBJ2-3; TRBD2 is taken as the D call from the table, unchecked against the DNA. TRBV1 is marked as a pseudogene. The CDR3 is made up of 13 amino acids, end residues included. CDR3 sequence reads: CTSSRQLRTSVYV.

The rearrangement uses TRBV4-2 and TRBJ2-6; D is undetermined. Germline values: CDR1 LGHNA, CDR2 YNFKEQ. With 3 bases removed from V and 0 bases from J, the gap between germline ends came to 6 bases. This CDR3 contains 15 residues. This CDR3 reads CASSHADSGANVLTF. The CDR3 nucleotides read TGTGCCAGCAGCCACGCAGACTCTGGGGCCAACGTCCTGACTTTC.

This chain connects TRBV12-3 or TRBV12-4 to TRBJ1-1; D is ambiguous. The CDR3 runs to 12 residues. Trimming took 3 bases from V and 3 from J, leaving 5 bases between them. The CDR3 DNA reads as TGTGCCAGCAGTTTTGGTGACACTGAAGCTTTCTTT. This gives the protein CASSFGDTEAFF.

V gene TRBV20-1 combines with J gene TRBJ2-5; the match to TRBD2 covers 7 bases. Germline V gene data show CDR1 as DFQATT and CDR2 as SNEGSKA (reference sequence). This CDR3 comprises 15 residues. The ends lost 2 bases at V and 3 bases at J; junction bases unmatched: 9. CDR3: CSARRGEAVEETQYF. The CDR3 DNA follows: TGCAGTGCTAGACGGGGGGAGGCAGTAGAAGAGACCCAGTACTTC.